A selection of T cell receptor beta chains follows, all from one sample in a study of control samples from healthy donors and cancer patients. Assay used: immunoSEQ multiplex PCR; TCRdb lists only in-frame clones, some missing. In the table there are approximately 190,000 clones, 90% to 95% of which are singletons. The source material was blood. The receptors here all came from a man in his thirties or forties in good health. The CDR3 runs from the conserved cysteine through the conserved F or W. The order of the fields is V gene, J gene, clone size, D gene, CDR3 protein, CDR3 DNA. A D gene is named only where the DNA matches it firmly. Only some rows state a clone size, as once, few, many or a class for expanded clones.

TRBV6-4,TRBJ2-3,-,TRBD2,CASSETSGVQDTQYF,TGTGCCAGCAGTGAGACTAGCGGGGTCCAAGATACGCAGTATTTT
TRBV6-2/TRBV6-3,TRBJ2-7,-,-,CASSDGGYEQYF,TGTGCCAGCAGTGACGGGGGTTACGAGCAGTACTTC
TRBV10-3,TRBJ1-2,-,-,CAISDEEGVNYGYTF,TGTGCCATCAGTGATGAAGAGGGGGTTAACTATGGCTACACCTTC
TRBV9,TRBJ1-3,-,TRBD1,CASSVAGQGGGNTIYF,TGTGCCAGCAGCGTGGCGGGGCAGGGGGGCGGAAACACCATATATTTT
TRBV18,TRBJ2-7,-,-,CASSGRAGESREQYF,TGTGCCAGCTCGGGGCGGGCAGGGGAGTCGCGGGAGCAGTACTTC
TRBV12-5,TRBJ1-3,-,-,CASAQGGSSGNTIYF,TGTGCTAGTGCCCAAGGGGGTAGCTCTGGAAACACCATATATTTT
TRBV5-1,TRBJ1-1,-,TRBD1,CASSLVRGAEAFF,TGCGCCAGCAGCTTGGTCAGGGGGGCTGAAGCTTTCTTT
TRBV6-6,TRBJ2-7,-,-,CASSYSRNYEQYF,TGTGCCAGCAGTTACTCTAGAAACTACGAGCAGTACTTC
TRBV5-8,TRBJ1-3,few,-,CASSLGSFSGNTIYF,TGTGCCAGCAGCTTGGGAAGTTTCTCTGGAAACACCATATATTTT
TRBV11-2,TRBJ2-1,-,TRBD1,CASSLAGTGKNEQFF,TGTGCCAGCAGCTTGGCCGGGACAGGGAAGAATGAGCAGTTCTTC
TRBV18,TRBJ1-1,-,-,CASSPPNGVDTEAFF,TGTGCCAGCTCACCACCAAATGGAGTAGACACTGAAGCTTTCTTT
TRBV6-4,TRBJ2-2,-,-,CASRTTEGGELFF,TGTGCCAGCAGGACGACGGAGGGCGGGGAGCTGTTTTTT
TRBV24-1,TRBJ1-1,-,-,CATSESGVAEAFF,TGTGCCACCAGTGAGTCGGGGGTCGCTGAAGCTTTCTTT
TRBV7-8,TRBJ1-4,-,-,CASSPPSGGVGEKLFF,TGTGCCAGCAGCCCCCCGTCGGGGGGAGTGGGTGAAAAACTGTTTTTT
TRBV7-3,TRBJ2-1,-,-,CASSSLGRGEGEQFF,TGTGCCAGCAGCTCCTTGGGTAGGGGAGAGGGTGAGCAGTTCTTC
TRBV4-2,TRBJ2-2,-,-,CASSLNTGELFF,TGTGCCAGCAGCCTGAACACCGGGGAGCTGTTTTTT